This T cell receptor beta chain is from a study of T-cell reconstitution after alpha-beta-depleted transplantation in children. Study findings and constraints: Several hundred expanded graft clones reportedly were the source of alpha-beta T cells about two months after transplant. T-cell numbers and diversity, one year after transplant, stemmed largely from T cells that were newly produced.

The germline V and J ends were trimmed by 0 bases and 4 bases, with 10 bases remaining between them. CDR3 length: 15 amino acids. The V gene's germline CDR1 is MGHRA and CDR2 YSYEKL. This clonotype was detected many times. Its antigen is currently unknown. Unique molecular identifiers were incorporated during preparation of the TCRbeta library. TCRdb redid the calling of the PCR reads with MiXCR, one entry per CDR3 protein. The repertoire holds around 700,000 distinct CDR3 sequences, with around 12% as singletons. The receptor's source is a girl aged 2 to 10 with congenital amegakaryocytic thrombocytopenia, due to receive a stem cell transplant. The sample here was PBMCs, taken before TCRalphabeta/CD19-depleted stem cell transplant. The chain is built from TRBV4-1 and TRBJ1-5, with no clear D. The CDR3, as DNA: TGCGCCAGCAGCCAAGATACACGGAGTAATCAGCCCCAGCATTTT. It codes for CASSQDTRSNQPQHF.